Sequencing of this TCR beta chain was carried out in a study of T cell responses to AZD1222 COVID-19 vaccine. Study findings and constraints: In a largely white British group with more females than males, clonal diversity was possibly underestimated.

Generated by immunoSEQ multiplex PCR, the TCRdb table keeps only in-frame clones and is missing some. The repertoire has over 140,000 clones, 92% of them found once; the top ten carry 3.6%. As to this clone: Its antigen is currently unknown.

The CDR3 consists of 13 residues. CDR1 is MDHEN and CDR2 is SYDVKM in the germline V gene. With 5 bases removed from V and 8 bases from J, the gap between germline ends came to 13 bases. The receptor comes from an adult who received the AZD1222 COVID-19 vaccine. The source material was peripheral blood, sampled 28 days after the second AZD1222 dose. This chain connects TRBV28 to TRBJ2-1, with unresolved D. The DNA of the CDR3 is TGTGCCAGCAGTAGCTCCCGCCCCCATGAGCAGTTCTTC. It codes for CASSSSRPHEQFF.